The 6 T cell receptor beta chains presented below share a single source sample, sequenced in a study of neurological immune-mediated disorders. One entry per CDR3 protein, called by TCRdb with MiXCR from the 5' RACE reads. Of about 62,000 distinct CDR3 sequences in the sample, over 3.5% were seen once. The sample consisted of PBMCs. These receptors were obtained from a woman aged 45-65 years with multiple sclerosis.

This clonotype was seen at least ten times. The gene calls are TRBV7-2 and TRBJ2-1, with D hard to call. This CDR3 comprises 12 residues. V lost 2 bases to trimming and J lost 8 bases, with 7 bases between them. CDR1 is SGHTA, CDR2 FQGNSA, per germline. CDR3 nucleotide sequence: TGTGCCAGCAGCTTAATCTCGTATGAGCAGTTCTTC. This codes for CASSLISYEQFF.

This clonotype was observed at least ten times. J is TRBJ2-7 and V is TRBV6-5, with 10 bases matching TRBD1. The CDR3 contains 16 residues. The junction had 8 bases not matched to a gene; V was cut back by 6 bases and J by 0 bases. Germline V gives CDR1 MNHEY, CDR2 SVGAGI. The CDR3 DNA sequence: TGTGCCAGCAGCAAACCCCGGACAGGGGGCTCCTACGAGCAGTACTTC. Translating gives CASSKPRTGGSYEQYF.

This clonotype was counted ten times or more. The chain employs TRBV4-3 and TRBJ2-2; tentatively, D is TRBD2 (5 bases). From germline, CDR1 is LGHNA and CDR2 YSLEER. V lost 4 bases and J 5 bases, leaving 14 bases between the germline ends. This CDR3 spans 15 amino acids. The CDR3 DNA reads TGCGCCAGCAGCCCGCTTGGAGGCCCAACCGGGGAGCTGTTTTTT. This translates into CASSPLGGPTGELFF.

This clonotype was seen only a few times. At one of its ends the junction is not consistent with the germline gene, which may arise from a read error. V and J are TRBV20-1 and TRBJ1-6, with D unclear. The germline V gene encodes CDR1 DFQATT and CDR2 SNEGSKA (reference sequence). This CDR3 is built from 15 residues. CDR3 region: CSARGTGSYNSPLNF. As DNA, the CDR3 is TGCAGTGCTAGAGGCACGGGCTCCTATAATTCACCCCTCAACTTT.

This clonotype was detected ten times or more. The genes are TRBV7-2 and TRBJ2-7; tentative D call: TRBD1 (6 bases). Germline V gene lookup returns CDR1 SGHTA and CDR2 FQGNSA. The CDR3 consists of 12 residues. Between the trimmed V and J ends, which lost 4 bases and 6 bases, there was a span of 10 bases. CDR3 sequence: CASSSRGFEQYF. The CDR3 DNA reads as TGTGCCAGCAGCTCCAGGGGTTTCGAGCAGTACTTC.

This clonotype was observed a few times. One junction end disagrees with the germline gene, perhaps due to a read error. The chain carries TRBV3-1 and TRBJ1-5; tentative D call: TRBD1 (6 bases). Germline V CDR1 and CDR2: LGHDT, YNNKEL (reference sequence). This CDR3 spans 15 amino acids. CDR3 nucleotide sequence: TGTGCCAGCAGCCAAGAAGGACAGCTCAATCAGCCCCAGAATTTT. Translated: CASSQEGQLNQPQNF.